This T cell receptor beta chain derives from a study of resident and recirculating memory T cells in vitiligo. Per the germline V gene, CDR1 is SGHDT and CDR2 is YYEEEE. The V and J ends lost 5 bases and 0 bases respectively, with 7 bases between them. CDR3 size: 13 residues. Profiled with immunoSEQ multiplex PCR; TCRdb holds only in-frame clones, not every one. This sample has about 45,000 clones, with around 90% found just once. Sequences were obtained from blood. This chain uses TRBV5-6 with TRBJ2-3, with D hard to call. This TCR came from a male donor with vitiligo. The CDR3 coding sequence is TGTGCCAGCAGGAGGCCCAGCACAGATACGCAGTATTTT. Amino acids: CASRRPSTDTQYF.